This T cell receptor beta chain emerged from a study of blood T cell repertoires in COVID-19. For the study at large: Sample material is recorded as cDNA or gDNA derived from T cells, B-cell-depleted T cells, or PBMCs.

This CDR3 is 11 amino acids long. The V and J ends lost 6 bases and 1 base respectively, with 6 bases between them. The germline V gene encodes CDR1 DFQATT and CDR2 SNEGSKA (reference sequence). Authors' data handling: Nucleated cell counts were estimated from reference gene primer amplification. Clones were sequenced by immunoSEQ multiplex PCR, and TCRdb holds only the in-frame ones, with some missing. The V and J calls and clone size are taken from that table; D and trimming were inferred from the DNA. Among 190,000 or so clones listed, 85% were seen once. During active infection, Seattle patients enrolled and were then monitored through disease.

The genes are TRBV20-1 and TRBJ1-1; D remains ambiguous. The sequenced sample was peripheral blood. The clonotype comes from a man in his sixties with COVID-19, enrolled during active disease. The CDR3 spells CSAPENTEAFF. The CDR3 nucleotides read TGCAGTGCCCCAGAGAACACTGAAGCTTTCTTT.